The sequence of this T cell receptor (beta chain) was determined in a study of OX40 agonist ivuxolimab in advanced cancers. Background for the entire study: Ivuxolimab, which targeted the costimulatory receptor OX40 (CD134), was an agonistic, fully human IgG2 monoclonal antibody. A male proportion of 75% to 85% and a mean age of around 60 years, ranging from about 23 to 90, were recorded for the dose-escalation cohort. Partial responses were achieved by three dose-escalation patients, of whom one had hepatocellular carcinoma and two had cutaneous melanoma. Intravenous ivuxolimab was administered to patients every 2 weeks at six dose levels: 0.01, 0.1, 0.3, 1.5, 3 and 10 mg/kg. Prior anti-PD-1, anti-PD-L1 or anti-CTLA-4 therapy was permitted, and checkpoint inhibitors had been received by roughly two fifths of dose-escalation patients. The paper describes the monotherapy dose-escalation part (N ≈ 49 patients) of the phase I trial of ivuxolimab. Of the approximately 50 patients in dose escalation, 19 had hepatocellular carcinoma, some 15 had melanoma, 9 had renal cell carcinoma and 9 had head and neck cancer. The purpose of peripheral TCRbeta sequencing was to test whether ivuxolimab changed TCR sequence diversity and led to clonal T-cell expansion.

What the research found in general, with its limitations: Low levels of normalized T-cell clonal expansion were also seen in some patients who did not respond. After ivuxolimab, expanded clones were on average more numerous among CD8+ T cells than among CD4+ T cells. The antigen specificity of the clonally expanded peripheral T cells was not determined. Clonal expansion of both CD4+ and CD8+ blood T cells was observed from baseline to week 6 at doses 0.1 to 3.0 mg/kg. In the 0.1-3.0 mg/kg groups, partial responders had among the lowest normalized peripheral clonal expansion, particularly in CD8+ T cells.

Genomic DNA was isolated from the sorted cells so that the TCRbeta CDR3 region could be sequenced. The immunoSEQ Assay was used for sequencing of TCRbeta CDR3 regions. As stored in TCRdb, this immuneACCESS dataset retains in-frame rearrangements with V and J assigned. A fraction of the clones does not appear; measured against another copy, unresolved V genes explain less than half of the discrepancy, and the remainder lacks a known reason. In all, the sample holds 65,000 to 100,000 clones, and about 85% of those were seen once. The ten biggest clones cover less than 4.5% of the sample. On this clone: Its target antigen remains unknown. The input lacks base qualities; no much larger clone sits a single base away.

Patients with a history of autoimmune disease or receiving systemic immunosuppression were excluded from the trial. Peripheral blood for TCR sequencing was collected from all dose cohorts at baseline, on cycle 4 day 1, and on cycle 7 day 1. The samples were drawn from a first-in-human, open-label, multicenter phase I dose-escalation trial of ivuxolimab. Adults with locally advanced or metastatic melanoma, renal cell carcinoma, hepatocellular carcinoma or head and neck squamous cell carcinoma were enrolled in the trial. Before TCR sequencing, CD4+ T cells and CD8+ T cells from peripheral blood were sorted into separate populations. The TCR sequence derives from an adult with an advanced solid tumor such as melanoma, head and neck, liver or kidney cancer. The sample was CD4+ or CD8+ T cells sorted from blood, taken in a trial of the OX40 agonist ivuxolimab.

The nucleotide sequence reads TGTGCCAGCAGCGCTCAACTACTGGGCGTAGAGACCCAGTACTTC. Its amino acids are CASSAQLLGVETQYF. The chain was built from TRBV9 and TRBJ2-5, with no reliable assignment of the D segment. CDR1 and CDR2 (SGDLS, YYNGEE) derive from the germline V gene. V is shortened by 3 bases, J by 4 bases, and the region joining them spans 16 bases. The CDR3, cysteine through phenylalanine, is 15 amino acids long. The DNA shown is the 45-base CDR3, in frame from base 1.